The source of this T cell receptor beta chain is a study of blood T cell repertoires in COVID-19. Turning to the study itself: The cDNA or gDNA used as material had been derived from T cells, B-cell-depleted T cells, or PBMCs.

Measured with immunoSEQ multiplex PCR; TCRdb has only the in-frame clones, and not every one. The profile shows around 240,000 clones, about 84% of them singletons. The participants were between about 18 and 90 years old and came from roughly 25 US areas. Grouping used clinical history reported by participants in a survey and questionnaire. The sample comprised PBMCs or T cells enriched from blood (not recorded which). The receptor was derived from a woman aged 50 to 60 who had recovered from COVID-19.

The CDR3 DNA sequence: TGTGCCAGCAGCCTGGACAGGGGGTATGGCTACACCTTC. Protein: CASSLDRGYGYTF. V gene TRBV27 combines with J gene TRBJ1-2; 10 bases are shared with TRBD1. The CDR3 is made up of 13 amino acids. The ends lost 6 bases at V and 5 bases at J; junction bases unmatched: 3. CDR1 and CDR2 from the germline V gene are MNHEY and SMNVEV (reference sequence).